The clone carrying this TCR beta chain showed up many times. Its antigen is unidentified. The junction departs from the called germline gene at one end, perhaps through a read error. The data were obtained in a study of neurological immune-mediated disorders. Study-level findings and limits: It was HTLV-1-associated myelopathy that showed the most TCR clonal expansion, while multiple sclerosis showed the least, falling below healthy controls.

TCRdb recomputed calls from the 5' RACE reads with MiXCR, one row per CDR3 protein. The sample holds 35,000 to 45,000 distinct CDR3 sequences, 12% to 15% seen once. Germline values: CDR1 ENHRY, CDR2 SYGVKD. The CDR3 loop spans 13 amino acids. The sample taken for sequencing was PBMCs. The receptor's source is a woman in her forties or fifties with HTLV-1-associated myelopathy (HAM/TSP). The chain joins TRBV10-3 to TRBJ1-2; a possible D gene is TRBD1 (5 bases). The CDR3 here is CAISDAGNYSYTF. The CDR3 DNA reads TGTGCCATCAGTGATGCAGGGAACTATAGCTACACCTTC.